The 25 T cell receptor beta chains reported below all come from one sample, sequenced in a study of cytomegalovirus exposure and HLA in healthy donors. Data came from immunoSEQ multiplex PCR; TCRdb stores just in-frame clones and leaves some out. The sample shows approximately 56,000 clones, 85% to 95% of them seen only once. Sequencing was performed on PBMCs. These receptors all stem from a man between 18 and 29 years old in good health and CMV-seronegative.

This chain connects TRBV19 to TRBJ1-1, with D uncertain. The CDR3 spans 13 residues. The germline V gene has CDR1 LNHDA and CDR2 SQIVND (reference sequence). V dropped 6 bases and J dropped 1 base, with 9 bases sitting between them. CDR3 coding DNA: TGTGCCAGTAGCTCCCCAGGGAACACTGAAGCTTTCTTT. This codes for CASSSPGNTEAFF.

In DNA form, the CDR3 reads TGTGCCAGCAGCCCCGACAGGTCCTACGAGCAGTACTTC. It translates to CASSPDRSYEQYF. This chain uses TRBV7-3 with TRBJ2-7, with D possibly TRBD1 on 6 matching bases. Per germline, CDR1 SGHTA and CDR2 FQGTGA. Trimming cost V 5 bases and J 1 base, with 9 bases left between them. This CDR3 contains 13 residues.

CDR3: CASSIGGGSNQPQHF. The CDR3 bases are TGTGCCAGTAGTATAGGTGGGGGGAGCAATCAGCCCCAGCATTTT. The genes are TRBV19 and TRBJ1-5; a weak D match, TRBD1 (5 bases). V lost 1 base and J lost 1, with 8 bases in between. Germline values: CDR1 LNHDA, CDR2 SQIVND (reference sequence). The CDR3 consists of 15 residues.

On this clone: The same CDR3 also results from other DNA sequences found in this sample. The chain couples TRBV9 to TRBJ2-1; maybe TRBD2 (7 bases). V was trimmed by 4 bases and J by 9 bases, leaving 11 bases between them. The V gene's germline CDR1 is SGDLS and CDR2 YYNGEE. The CDR3 contains 12 residues. Written as DNA, the CDR3 is TGTGCCAGCAGCCCCCGGGGGGCTGAGCAGTTCTTC. This codes for CASSPRGAEQFF. Together with reference TRBV9 and TRBJ2-1, the CDR3 gives the full variable domain: DSGVTQTPKHLITATGQRVTLRCSPRSGDLSVYWYQQSLDQGLQFLIQYYNGEERAKGNILERFSAQQFPDLHSELNLSSLELGDSALYFCASSPRGAEQFFGPGTRLTVL.

This clone was counted only a few times. This sequence joins TRBV6-4 and TRBJ1-2, with 7 bases identical to TRBD1. CDR1 is MRHNA, CDR2 SNTAGT, per germline. The CDR3 is made up of 13 amino acids. The V and J ends lost 0 bases and 14 bases, in that order; junction bases with no gene match: 9. The CDR3 is CASSDSPQGPPTF. CDR3 DNA: TGTGCCAGCAGTGACTCCCCACAGGGGCCGCCGACCTTC.

The chain links TRBV7-2 to TRBJ2-7; 7 bases are a match to TRBD2. Germline V gene sequence: CDR1 SGHTA, CDR2 FQGNSA. The CDR3 has 13 amino acids. Germline trimming cut 5 bases from V and 4 bases from J; bases unmatched to any gene: 5. The CDR3 sequence is CASSPAGGYEQYF. CDR3 DNA sequence: TGTGCCAGCAGCCCCGCCGGGGGGTACGAGCAGTACTTC. Together with reference TRBV7-2 and TRBJ2-7, the CDR3 gives the full variable domain: GAGVSQSPSNKVTEKGKDVELRCDPISGHTALYWYRQSLGQGLEFLIYFQGNSAPDKSGLPSDRFSAERTGGSVSTLTIQRTQQEDSAVYLCASSPAGGYEQYFGPGTRLTVT.

The table lists this clone with a count of one. J is TRBJ2-5 and V is TRBV7-2; 8 nucleotides match TRBD1. The V and J ends lost 5 bases and 5 bases, in that order; junction bases with no gene match: 13. This CDR3 has 16 amino acids. Per the germline V gene, CDR1 is SGHTA and CDR2 is FQGNSA. This chain's CDR3 is CASSTTLTGGRETQYF. CDR3 DNA: TGTGCCAGCAGCACCACCCTAACAGGGGGACGCGAGACCCAGTACTTC.

This clone was seen only once. V usage is TRBV11-2 and J usage is TRBJ2-3; 10 nucleotides line up with TRBD2. V was clipped by 3 bases and J by 3 bases; unmatched bases: 3. CDR1 is SGHAT, CDR2 FQNNGV, per germline. This CDR3 region has 15 residues. The CDR3 spells CASSFGTSATDTQYF. The DNA of the CDR3 is TGTGCCAGCAGCTTTGGGACTAGCGCTACAGATACGCAGTATTTT.

V and J are TRBV5-6 and TRBJ2-5, with D unresolved. The CDR3 runs to 14 residues. V lost 3 bases, J lost 3 bases, and 12 bases lay in between. Germline V CDR1 and CDR2: SGHDT, YYEEEE. Here the CDR3 DNA reads TGTGCCAGCAGCTCTCGTGCGGTTGAAGAGACCCAGTACTTC. This translates into CASSSRAVEETQYF.

This clone was seen only once. The V gene is TRBV4-1, the J gene TRBJ2-3; 9 bases match TRBD2. Per germline, CDR1 MGHRA and CDR2 YSYEKL. The ends lost 1 base at V and 5 bases at J; junction bases unmatched: 7. The CDR3 has 16 amino acids. For the CDR3, the DNA is TGCGCCAGCAGCCAAGCACTAGCGGGCCGGGGAGATACGCAGTATTTT. Translated, it gives CASSQALAGRGDTQYF.

The rearrangement joins TRBV6-4 to TRBJ2-3; possible D gene TRBD2, 6 bases. This CDR3 has 13 amino acids. Trimming left V 5 bases short and J 0 bases short, with 6 bases between. Germline V CDR1 and CDR2: MRHNA, SNTAGT. CDR3: CASSSGSTDTQYF. CDR3 in DNA: TGTGCCAGCAGTAGCGGGAGCACAGATACGCAGTATTTT.

The gene calls are TRBV19 and TRBJ1-2; possibly TRBD1 for D (5 bases). The V and J ends lost 0 bases and 3 bases respectively, with 20 bases between them. The CDR3 extends over 18 amino acids. Germline values: CDR1 LNHDA, CDR2 SQIVND (reference sequence). The CDR3 spells CASSIEQGRSGLYYGYTF. The CDR3 DNA reads as TGTGCCAGTAGTATAGAACAAGGGAGGTCGGGACTGTACTATGGCTACACCTTC. The variable domain in full, with the rest retrieved from reference TRBV19 and TRBJ1-2, is DGGITQSPKYLFRKEGQNVTLSCEQNLNHDAMYWYRQDPGQGLRLIYYSQIVNDFQKGDIAEGYSVSREKKESFPLTVTSAQKNPTAFYLCASSIEQGRSGLYYGYTFGSGTRLTVV.

This clone was observed once. The CDR3 sequence: CASSLRQGAPTDTQYF. CDR3 in DNA: TGTGCCAGCAGCTTAAGACAGGGGGCGCCCACAGATACGCAGTATTTT. The chain has TRBV5-5 and TRBJ2-3; 10 bases line up with TRBD1. CDR3 length: 16 amino acids. The germline CDR1 and CDR2 sequences are SGHKS and YYEKEE (reference sequence). With 2 bases clipped from V and 2 bases from J, the junction kept 5 bases outside the gene matches.

V is TRBV28 and J is TRBJ2-1; the D gene is possibly TRBD1 (5 bases). The CDR3 sequence is 13 residues long. Germline assignment: CDR1 MDHEN and CDR2 SYDVKM. Trimming took off 3 bases at V and 5 bases at J, with 8 bases between the two ends. Written as DNA, the CDR3 is TGTGCCAGCAGTTTGATCAGGGACAATGAGCAGTTCTTC. Its protein is CASSLIRDNEQFF.

The rearrangement uses TRBV15 and TRBJ2-1, with 8 bases identical to TRBD2. The CDR3 length is 17 residues. Germline V gene data show CDR1 as LNHNV and CDR2 as YYDKDF (reference sequence). J gave up 0 bases and V 9 bases, and 13 bases lay outside the gene matches. The CDR3 loop is CATRSRGGSGSYNEQFF. The DNA of the CDR3 is TGTGCCACGCGATCACGGGGGGGATCTGGCTCCTACAATGAGCAGTTCTTC.

V is TRBV4-2 and J is TRBJ1-2; 8 bases are a match to TRBD1. Germline V gene data show CDR1 as LGHNA and CDR2 as YNFKEQ. CDR3 length equals 16 residues. Losses at the gene ends were 1 base for V and 7 bases for J; bases not matched to a gene: 11. The chain's CDR3 is CASSQAQGAVQGGYTF. In DNA, the CDR3 is TGTGCCAGCAGCCAAGCGCAGGGGGCGGTGCAGGGTGGCTACACCTTC.

Written as DNA, the CDR3 is TGTGCCAGCAGCTTAGCCGGAGCCGGGAACACTGAAGCTTTCTTT. The encoded protein is CASSLAGAGNTEAFF. The chain joins TRBV11-2 to TRBJ1-1; no firm D call. With 1 base removed from V and 1 base from J, the gap between germline ends came to 10 bases. Germline V gene data show CDR1 as SGHAT and CDR2 as FQNNGV. The CDR3 runs to 15 residues. Based on the CDR3 plus reference TRBV11-2 and TRBJ1-1, the full variable domain is EAGVAQSPRYKIIEKRQSVAFWCNPISGHATLYWYQQILGQGPKLLIQFQNNGVVDDSQLPKDRFSAERLKGVDSTLKIQPAKLEDSAVYLCASSLAGAGNTEAFFGQGTRLTVV.

This sequence joins TRBV19 and TRBJ1-5; D not certain. The CDR3 runs to 14 residues. The germline V gene encodes CDR1 LNHDA and CDR2 SQIVND (reference sequence). Deletions cut 2 bases from V and 6 bases from J, with 11 bases between. The CDR3: CASSISGGFQPQHF. CDR3 bases: TGTGCCAGTAGTATATCAGGCGGGTTTCAGCCCCAGCATTTT.

With respect to this clone: The junction departs from the called germline gene at one end, perhaps through a read error. The chain recombines TRBV7-3 with TRBJ2-1, with 9 bases aligning to TRBD2. The CDR3 has 15 residues. Germline V CDR1 and CDR2: SGHTA, FQGTGA. The CDR3 loop is CASSLIGTSYHEQFF. CDR3 sequence (DNA): TGTGCCAGCAGCTTAATCGGGACTAGCTACCATGAGCAGTTCTTC.

The chain employs TRBV5-1 and TRBJ1-1; TRBD1 aligns across 8 bases. The CDR3 is 15 residues long. Germline lookup yields CDR1 SGHRS and CDR2 YFSETQ. The ends lost 4 bases at V and 1 base at J; junction bases unmatched: 6. CDR3 region: CASSAGQGGNTEAFF. Written as DNA, the CDR3 is TGCGCCAGCAGCGCCGGACAGGGAGGGAACACTGAAGCTTTCTTT.

This chain joins TRBV5-1 and TRBJ1-5; possibly TRBD1 for D (6 bases). Germline values: CDR1 SGHRS, CDR2 YFSETQ. V was clipped by 7 bases and J by 6 bases, with 17 bases between them. The CDR3 has 14 amino acids. This CDR3 is CASPGWGRSQPQHF. CDR3 DNA: TGCGCCAGCCCGGGGTGGGGGCGAAGTCAGCCCCAGCATTTT.

This rearrangement joins TRBV23-1 to TRBJ1-4; D is possibly TRBD1 (5 bases). TRBV23-1 qualifies as an ORF whose function is uncertain. The CDR3 is 13 amino acids. The V gene lost 6 bases and the J gene lost 6 bases, with 11 bases spanning the gap. In DNA form, the CDR3 reads TGCGCCAGCAGAGGGGCGGGGGATGAAAAACTGTTTTTT. This sequence encodes CASRGAGDEKLFF.

This clone came up once. The J gene is TRBJ2-1, the V gene TRBV25-1; D is unclear. Germline CDR1 reads MGHDK; CDR2 reads SYGVNS. This CDR3 is built from 13 residues. The V end was cut by 6 bases, the J end by 3 bases, with 9 bases between. The CDR3 loop reads CASRAGVYNEQFF. In DNA form, the CDR3 reads TGTGCCAGCAGGGCTGGAGTCTACAATGAGCAGTTCTTC.

The V and J genes are TRBV5-1 and TRBJ2-4; D is perhaps TRBD1 (6 bases). Germline CDR1 reads SGHRS; CDR2 reads YFSETQ. Trimming removed 3 bases at V and 5 bases at J, with 9 bases between. This CDR3 has 13 amino acids. The CDR3 is CASSSKGENIQYF. CDR3 sequence (DNA): TGCGCCAGCAGCTCAAAGGGGGAAAACATTCAGTACTTC.

The rearrangement joins TRBV28 to TRBJ1-2; TRBD1 is a possible D gene (5 bases). V dropped 2 bases and J dropped 2 bases, with 6 bases sitting between them. Per the germline V gene, CDR1 is MDHEN and CDR2 is SYDVKM. The CDR3 length is 13 residues. CDR3 sequence (DNA): TGTGCCAGCAGTTTAGGGGGGAACTATGGCTACACCTTC. Amino acid sequence: CASSLGGNYGYTF.